This T cell receptor beta chain emerged from a study of shared clonotypes between healthy human individuals. Whole-study results and caveats: All-four-donor shared clonotypes had higher generation probabilities than non-shared clonotypes did.

V lost 2 bases, J lost 4 bases, and 6 bases stayed unmatched. The CDR3 spans 16 residues. Germline CDR1 reads ENHRY; CDR2 reads SYGVKD. Concerning this clone: What it binds is not known.

Genomic DNA belonging to each subset was distributed in equal measure over several immunoSEQ plates. Some clones are missing from TCRdb's copy, which holds only in-frame ones; the method was immunoSEQ multiplex PCR. In the table there are some 2,500,000 clones, 93% of which are singletons. The sequenced material came from naive CD4+ T cells from PBMCs. Subset specified: CD45RA+ positively selected. The genes are TRBV10-3 and TRBJ2-3; TRBD1 aligns across 10 bases. The sequence was obtained from a man between 18 and 35 years old in good health. Some clones in this sample may be carry-over from other donors' samples. Here the CDR3 reads CAISETGQGGSDTQYF. The CDR3 DNA reads as TGTGCCATCAGTGAGACCGGACAGGGGGGTTCAGATACGCAGTATTTT.